The entry below describes one T cell receptor beta chain. Per the study methods: Amplification with reference gene primers provided the estimates of nucleated cell counts. Clones were read by immunoSEQ multiplex PCR, and TCRdb kept only the in-frame ones, dropping some. For V, J and clone size, that table is used; D and trimming come from the DNA. Counted here are 55,000 to 75,000 clones, over 75% occurring once; the ten biggest clones make up about 9.8%. The sample belongs to a study of blood T cell repertoires in COVID-19. Study details: PBMCs, B-cell-depleted T cells, or T cells were the source of the cDNA or gDNA that made up the material.

Trimming left V 4 bases short and J 3 bases short, with 13 bases between. Germline assignment: CDR1 SGHDN and CDR2 FVKESK. The CDR3 is 15 amino acids. The sequence was collected from a human donor in a cohort sampled during active COVID-19. Sequenced material: peripheral blood. The chain combines TRBV14 with TRBJ1-3; D is possibly TRBD1 (5 bases). CDR3 protein: CASSRQSTGGNTIYF. The CDR3 bases are TGTGCCAGCAGCCGGCAAAGCACAGGTGGAAACACCATATATTTT.